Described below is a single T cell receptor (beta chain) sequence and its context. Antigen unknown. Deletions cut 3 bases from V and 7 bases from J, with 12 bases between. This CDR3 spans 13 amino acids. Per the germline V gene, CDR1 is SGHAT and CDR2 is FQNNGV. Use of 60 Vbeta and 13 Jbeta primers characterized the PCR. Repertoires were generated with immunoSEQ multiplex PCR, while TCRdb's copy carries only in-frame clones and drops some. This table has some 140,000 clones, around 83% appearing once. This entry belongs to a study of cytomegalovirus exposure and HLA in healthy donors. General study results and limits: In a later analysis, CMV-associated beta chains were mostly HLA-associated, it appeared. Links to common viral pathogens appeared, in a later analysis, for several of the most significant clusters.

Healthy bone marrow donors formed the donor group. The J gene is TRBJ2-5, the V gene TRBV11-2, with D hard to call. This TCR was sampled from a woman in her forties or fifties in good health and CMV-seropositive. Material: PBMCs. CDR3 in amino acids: CASSLWSMGTQYF. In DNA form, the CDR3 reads TGTGCCAGCAGCTTGTGGAGTATGGGGACCCAGTACTTC.